This entry lists 27 T cell receptor beta chains sequenced from one sample in a study of T cells in Graves' hyperthyroidism and ophthalmopathy. Amplification of TCR beta CDR3 regions was performed using RNA transcripts as template. HTBI primers drove first-round RT-PCR of the TCR CDR3. TCRdb processed the multiplex PCR reads anew with MiXCR; each CDR3 protein has one entry. The table includes around 440,000 distinct CDR3 sequences, 15% to 19% detected once. The specimen sequenced was blood. These receptors originate from a woman under 30 with Graves' hyperthyroidism.

Regarding this clonotype: This may be a read error, as it is one base from a much larger clone. The V and J genes are TRBV12-3 or TRBV12-4 and TRBJ2-6; D might be TRBD1 (6 bases). CDR3 length equals 14 residues. The CDR3 bases are TGTGCCAGCAGCCAGGGGTTCCGGGCCGACGTCCTGACTTTC. Its translation: CASSQGFRADVLTF.

This clonotype was found many times. The chain combines TRBV6-1 with TRBJ1-4; no definite D call. Trimming cost V 6 bases and J 0 bases, with 14 bases left between them. There are 16 residues in the CDR3. Germline V gene sequence: CDR1 MNHNS, CDR2 SASEGT. DNA of the CDR3: TGTGCCAGCAGCCCCGGGGTGTATGCAACTAATGAAAAACTGTTTTTT. Its translation is CASSPGVYATNEKLFF.

This clonotype was found a few times. This chain links TRBV20-1 with TRBJ1-3; 8 positions agree with TRBD1. V dropped 4 bases and J dropped 4; count of bases not matched to a gene: 6. The CDR3 is made up of 14 amino acids. Germline V gene lookup returns CDR1 DFQATT and CDR2 SNEGSKA (reference sequence). CDR3 DNA sequence: TGCAGTGCTACCGACAGGGGAGGCGGAAACACCATATATTTT. Amino acid sequence: CSATDRGGGNTIYF.

The rearrangement links TRBV9 to TRBJ2-7, with TRBD2 identical over 16 bases. The CDR3 has 18 amino acids. From germline, CDR1 is SGDLS and CDR2 YYNGEE. V dropped 3 bases and J dropped 9; count of bases not matched to a gene: 15. CDR3 in amino acids: CASSAGTSGGAGFYGQYF. For the CDR3, the DNA is TGTGCCAGCAGCGCCGGGACTAGCGGGGGGGCAGGCTTCTATGGGCAGTACTTC.

In its sample, this clonotype was seen many times. This chain joins TRBV20-1 and TRBJ1-2; TRBD1 is a possible D gene (5 bases). The V gene's germline CDR1 is DFQATT and CDR2 SNEGSKA (reference sequence). V lost 1 base to trimming and J lost 8 bases, with 26 bases between them. This CDR3 spans 17 amino acids. The CDR3 sequence is CSARVPPRGTAPRGYTF. The DNA for the CDR3 is TGCAGTGCTAGAGTTCCCCCCCGGGGGACGGCCCCCAGGGGCTACACCTTC.

This clonotype was detected many times. The gene calls are TRBV6-1 and TRBJ1-4; D gene ambiguous. The ends were cut back, 8 bases at V and 8 bases at J, with 6 bases in the middle. Germline V CDR1 and CDR2: MNHNS, SASEGT. This CDR3 is built from 10 residues. CDR3 amino acids: CASGIEKLFF. In nucleotides, the CDR3 is TGTGCCAGCGGAATCGAAAAACTGTTTTTT.

V gene TRBV19 combines with J gene TRBJ2-2, with TRBD2 identical over 10 bases. Germline CDR1 and CDR2: LNHDA and SQIVND (reference sequence). This CDR3 spans 16 amino acids. V was pared by 7 bases and J by 3 bases, with 8 bases of the junction left unmatched. The CDR3 DNA is TGTGCCAGTATGGGGCTAGCGGGAGTTGACACCGGGGAGCTGTTTTTT. Protein: CASMGLAGVDTGELFF.

This clonotype was counted at least ten times. For the CDR3, the DNA is TGTGCCAGCAGCCGGGACAGGTCAGACACCGGGGAGCTGTTTTTT. Protein sequence: CASSRDRSDTGELFF. The V call is TRBV6-1, the J call TRBJ2-2; 8 bases are shared with TRBD1. Germline V CDR1 and CDR2: MNHNS, SASEGT. The CDR3 runs 15 residues. J lost 3 bases, V lost 6 bases, and 6 bases had no gene match.

This clonotype was detected ten times or more. V usage is TRBV18 and J usage is TRBJ2-5, with unresolved D. The V end was cut by 1 base, the J end by 2 bases, with 8 bases between. CDR1 KGHSH and CDR2 LQKENI come from the germline V gene. The CDR3 totals 14 residues. The CDR3 loop is CASSPLPRQETQYF. The CDR3 DNA sequence: TGTGCCAGCTCACCACTCCCCAGACAAGAGACCCAGTACTTC.

This clonotype has a count of ten or more. This chain joins TRBV7-9 and TRBJ2-1, with a tentative D call TRBD2 (6 bases). The CDR3 is 13 amino acids. Germline V gene data show CDR1 as SEHNR and CDR2 as FQNEAQ (reference sequence). V lost 4 bases, J lost 8 bases, and 12 bases lay in between. In DNA form, the CDR3 reads TGTGCCAGCAGCTCCGGGGGAGGCGATGAGCAGTTCTTC. Its protein product is CASSSGGGDEQFF.

This clonotype was observed a handful of times. The V gene is TRBV7-9, the J gene TRBJ2-7; a possible D gene is TRBD1 (6 bases). This CDR3 has 14 residues. Germline CDR1 and CDR2: SEHNR and FQNEAQ (reference sequence). Trimming removed 3 bases at V and 7 bases at J, with 16 bases between. DNA for the CDR3: TGTGCCAGCAGCTTGACAGGCCGGCCTTGGGAGCAGTACTTC. Residues: CASSLTGRPWEQYF.

On this clonotype: A junction end diverges from the germline sequence, so it may reflect a read error. This chain connects TRBV4-1 to TRBJ1-5, with 8 bases matching TRBD1. The CDR3 is 15 amino acids. Germline lookup yields CDR1 MGHRA and CDR2 YSYEKL. The CDR3 sequence: CSSSQGTGGERPQHF. CDR3 DNA: TGCTCCAGCAGCCAGGGAACAGGGGGAGAGCGGCCCCAGCATTTT.

This clonotype has a count of ten or more. CDR3 sequence: CASSSQLAGMGGTDTQYF. CDR3 bases: TGTGCCAGCAGTTCTCAACTAGCGGGGATGGGAGGGACAGATACGCAGTATTTT. This chain uses TRBV6-1 with TRBJ2-3, with 10 nucleotides matching TRBD2. V lost 5 bases, J lost 3 bases, and 14 bases stayed unmatched. CDR3 size: 18 residues. Germline CDR1 and CDR2: MNHNS and SASEGT.

This chain joins TRBV20-1 and TRBJ2-3; 12 bases agree with TRBD2. The CDR3 has 15 amino acids. Germline trimming cut 0 bases from V and 6 bases from J; bases unmatched to any gene: 4. In germline, CDR1 is DFQATT, CDR2 SNEGSKA (reference sequence). CDR3 loop: CSARETSGRLDTQYF. The CDR3 region has the DNA TGCAGTGCTAGAGAGACTAGCGGGAGATTGGATACGCAGTATTTT.

This chain connects TRBV29-1 to TRBJ2-7; TRBD2 is a possible D gene (6 bases). V lost 6 bases, J lost 0 bases, and 12 bases lay in between. The CDR3 has 13 amino acids. Germline V gene lookup returns CDR1 SQVTM and CDR2 ANQGSEA. CDR3 loop: CSVIAVDSYEQYF. Here the CDR3 DNA reads TGCAGCGTGATAGCGGTAGACTCCTACGAGCAGTACTTC.

As to this clonotype: At one of its ends the junction is not consistent with the germline gene, which may arise from a read error. The rearrangement uses TRBV12-3 or TRBV12-4 and TRBJ2-3, with 7 bases that match TRBD2. There are 12 residues in the CDR3. The DNA of the CDR3 is TGTGCCGGCAGGGAGGGGACGATCGGGCAGTATTTT. It yields the protein CAGREGTIGQYF.

Details on this clonotype: A single base separates this from a much larger clone, so it may be a read error. The V gene is TRBV11-3, the J gene TRBJ2-2; 9 bases line up with TRBD2. Germline CDR1 is SGHNT and CDR2 is YENEEA. This CDR3 is 14 amino acids long. J was trimmed by 5 bases and V by 5 bases; bases with no gene match: 3. The CDR3 region is CASSGGGGTGELFF. The CDR3 DNA reads TGTGCCAGCAGCGGCGGGGGGGGGACCGGGGAGCTGTTTTTT. The variable domain in full, completed from reference TRBV11-3 and TRBJ2-2, reads EAGVVQSPRYKIIEKKQPVAFWCNPISGHNTLYWYLQNLGQGPELLIRYENEEAVDDSQLPKDRFSAERLKGVDSTLKIQPAELGDSAVYLCASSGGGGTGELFFGEGSRLTVL.

V usage is TRBV11-2 and J usage is TRBJ2-7; D is undetermined. Trimming shortened V by 0 bases and J by 4 bases, and 16 bases separated the two germline ends. The CDR3 has 16 amino acids. CDR1 is SGHAT and CDR2 is FQNNGV in the germline V gene. The CDR3 sequence is CASSLDLMSLGYEQYF. The CDR3 bases are TGTGCCAGCAGCTTAGATCTAATGTCCCTGGGTTACGAGCAGTACTTC. The full variable domain, completed using reference TRBV11-2 and TRBJ2-7, is EAGVAQSPRYKIIEKRQSVAFWCNPISGHATLYWYQQILGQGPKLLIQFQNNGVVDDSQLPKDRFSAERLKGVDSTLKIQPAKLEDSAVYLCASSLDLMSLGYEQYFGPGTRLTVT.

This clonotype came up a few times. The chain links TRBV5-6 to TRBJ2-1, with a tentative D call TRBD2 (5 bases). The germline gives CDR1 SGHDT, CDR2 YYEEEE. CDR3 length equals 17 residues. The ends were cut back, 0 bases at V and 2 bases at J, with 15 bases in the middle. In DNA, the CDR3 is TGTGCCAGCAGCTTGGGCCCTAGCTCACGGACCTACAATGAGCAGTTCTTC. It specifies CASSLGPSSRTYNEQFF.

The chain links TRBV28 to TRBJ2-7; 7 nucleotides agree with TRBD2. This CDR3 has 15 amino acids. V dropped 7 bases and J dropped 2; count of bases not matched to a gene: 11. Germline loops: CDR1 MDHEN, CDR2 SYDVKM. CDR3 loop: CASIGGRVAAYEQYF. CDR3 DNA: TGTGCCAGCATCGGAGGGAGGGTGGCGGCCTACGAGCAGTACTTC.

Only one count was recorded for this clonotype. The V gene is TRBV6-2 or TRBV6-3, the J gene TRBJ1-1; the D is unclear. The CDR3 runs to 15 residues. Trimming left V 0 bases short and J 4 bases short, with 12 bases between. Germline CDR1 is MNHEY and CDR2 is SVGEGT. The CDR3 nucleotides are TGTGCCAGCAGTTACTCGAGGGAGATTGGCACTGAAGCTTTCTTT. This gives the protein CASSYSREIGTEAFF.

This clonotype was detected many times. The chain employs TRBV12-5 and TRBJ2-5; 7 nucleotides agree with TRBD2. The ends lost 5 bases at V and 5 bases at J; junction bases unmatched: 8. The CDR3 sequence is 14 residues long. The germline gives CDR1 LGHNT, CDR2 FRNRAP. The CDR3 reads CASGSVGEGETQYF. CDR3 nucleotide sequence: TGTGCTAGTGGTAGCGTCGGGGAGGGGGAGACCCAGTACTTC. Together with reference TRBV12-5 and TRBJ2-5, the CDR3 gives the full variable domain: DARVTQTPRHKVTEMGQEVTMRCQPILGHNTVFWYRQTMMQGLELLAYFRNRAPLDDSGMPKDRFSAEMPDATLATLKIQPSEPRDSAVYFCASGSVGEGETQYFGPGTRLLVL.

Ten or more counts support this clonotype. The chain combines TRBV11-3 with TRBJ1-6, with a possible D match to TRBD1 (6 bases). The V end lost 5 bases, the J end lost 7 bases, and 9 bases lay between the germline ends. CDR3 length equals 13 residues. Looked up from germline, CDR1 is SGHNT and CDR2 is YENEEA. The CDR3 DNA is TGTGCCAGCAGCAGTACAGGGAATTCACCCCTCCACTTT. It encodes CASSSTGNSPLHF.

This clonotype has a count of ten or more. The V gene is TRBV29-1, the J gene TRBJ2-5, with 8 bases lining up with TRBD2. After removal of 1 base from V and 5 bases from J, the junction contained 6 bases not matched to a gene. The germline CDR1 and CDR2 sequences are SQVTM and ANQGSEA. The CDR3 totals 14 residues. The CDR3 region is CSVEGGRTGETQYF. The CDR3 region has the DNA TGCAGCGTTGAAGGCGGGAGGACTGGGGAGACCCAGTACTTC.

This clonotype has a count of ten or more. The J gene is TRBJ2-1, the V gene TRBV2, with 11 bases identical to TRBD1. Per germline, CDR1 SNHLY and CDR2 FYNNEI. CDR3 size: 15 residues. V was pared by 5 bases and J by 2 bases, with 2 bases of the junction left unmatched. The CDR3 loop is CASSWDRGAYNEQFF. The CDR3 nucleotides read TGTGCCAGCAGTTGGGACAGGGGGGCCTACAATGAGCAGTTCTTC. The variable domain in full, completed from reference TRBV2 and TRBJ2-1, reads EPEVTQTPSHQVTQMGQEVILRCVPISNHLYFYWYRQILGQKVEFLVSFYNNEISEKSEIFDDQFSVERPDGSNFTLKIRSTKLEDSAMYFCASSWDRGAYNEQFFGPGTRLTVL.

This clonotype was seen many times. The chain uses TRBV12-3 or TRBV12-4 and TRBJ2-2; TRBD2 is a possible D gene (6 bases). V dropped 10 bases and J dropped 1 base, with 16 bases sitting between them. The CDR3 runs to 15 residues. The CDR3 nucleotides read TGTGCCATCGGAGGAGGTAGCGGGAACACCGGGGAGCTGTTTTTT. This sequence encodes CAIGGGSGNTGELFF.

A remark on this clonotype: A much larger clone differs from this one at a single base, so this may be a read error. The V and J genes are TRBV20-1 and TRBJ2-7; 7 nucleotides line up with TRBD1. Per the germline V gene, CDR1 is DFQATT and CDR2 is SNEGSKA (reference sequence). The CDR3 runs 13 residues. Here the CDR3 DNA reads TGCAGTGCTAGACCGACAGGGATCTACGGGCAGTACTTC. This codes for CSARPTGIYGQYF.